This is a list of T cell receptor beta chains from one sample in a study of T-cell reconstitution after alpha-beta-depleted transplantation in children. TCRdb independently ran MiXCR on the PCR reads; one entry per CDR3 protein. The data contain around 96,000 distinct CDR3 sequences, 9% to 15% of them singletons. The sequencing used PBMCs from the stem cell graft donor, collected from the stem cell graft. These receptors were collected from a human donor who donated a stem cell graft to a child with inherited bone marrow failure. Both conserved end residues are part of each CDR3. The order of the fields is J gene, CDR3 length, V gene, clone size, D gene, CDR3 protein, CDR3 DNA. A D gene is named only where the DNA matches it firmly. Clone size appears in some rows only: once, few, many, or a class for an expanded clone.

>TRBJ2-7|12|TRBV13|many|-
CASSLLANEQYF
TGTGCCAGCAGCTTACTAGCAAACGAGCAGTACTTC
>TRBJ2-7|14|TRBV27|many|-
CASSNRDHSYEQYF
TGTGCCAGCAGTAACCGGGACCACTCCTACGAGCAGTACTTC
>TRBJ2-7|14|TRBV9|-|TRBD2
CASSVDGLAGIQYF
TGTGCCAGCAGCGTAGACGGACTAGCGGGAATTCAGTACTTC
>TRBJ2-3|10|TRBV29-1|medium-sized|-
CSVGSDTQYF
TGCAGCGTTGGTTCAGATACGCAGTATTTT
>TRBJ2-7|11|TRBV18|many|-
CASSPGDEQYF
TGTGCCAGCTCACCAGGTGACGAGCAGTACTTC
>TRBJ2-3|12|TRBV7-2|many|-
CASSFYQIPQYF
TGTGCCAGCAGCTTCTACCAGATACCGCAGTATTTT
>TRBJ2-7|16|TRBV7-9|many|-
CASSLAGTSYSYEQYF
TGTGCCAGCAGCTTAGCGGGGACCTCTTACTCCTACGAGCAGTACTTC
>TRBJ1-4|15|TRBV7-2|many|TRBD1
CASSLVTGGGEKLFF
TGTGCCAGCAGCTTAGTGACAGGGGGAGGTGAAAAACTGTTTTTT
>TRBJ1-2|8|TRBV29-1|few|-
CSAGPLDF
TGCAGCGCTGGCCCGCTAGACTTC
>TRBJ2-7|15|TRBV29-1|-|TRBD1
CSVGTTGTGVHEQYF
TGCAGCGTGGGCACGACCGGGACAGGGGTCCACGAGCAGTACTTC
>TRBJ1-5|15|TRBV25-1|-|TRBD1
CASSGTGEGNQPQHF
TGTGCCAGCAGCGGAACAGGGGAAGGCAATCAGCCCCAGCATTTT
>TRBJ2-1|17|TRBV27|many|TRBD2
CASSLSGGGALYNEQFF
TGTGCCAGCAGTTTATCGGGGGGAGGGGCTTTGTACAATGAGCAGTTCTTC
>TRBJ2-4|14|TRBV7-9|many|TRBD1
CASSLGTGRDIQYF
TGTGCCAGCAGCTTAGGGACAGGGCGAGACATTCAGTACTTC
>TRBJ2-7|14|TRBV7-2|many|TRBD1
CASSRRDRGHEQYF
TGTGCCAGCAGCCGCCGGGACAGGGGCCACGAGCAGTACTTC
>TRBJ2-7|13|TRBV7-9|many|-
CASSLVSGGEQYF
TGTGCCAGCAGCTTAGTTTCTGGTGGGGAGCAGTACTTC
>TRBJ2-3|12|TRBV7-2|many|-
CASSLGVATQYF
TGTGCCAGCAGCTTAGGGGTGGCTACGCAGTATTTT
>TRBJ2-1|17|TRBV4-3|many|TRBD2
CASSQDTRTSGHNEQFF
TGCGCCAGCAGCCAAGATACTAGGACTAGCGGACACAATGAGCAGTTCTTC
>TRBJ1-2|13|TRBV29-1|large|TRBD1
CSVAKEGANGYTF
TGCAGCGTTGCCAAGGAGGGGGCGAATGGCTACACCTTC
>TRBJ2-7|13|TRBV20-1|-|-
CSARPGDLYEQYF
TGCAGTGCTAGACCGGGGGACCTCTACGAGCAGTACTTC
>TRBJ1-5|13|TRBV20-1|many|-
CSARAAHNQPQHF
TGCAGTGCCAGGGCGGCCCACAATCAGCCCCAGCATTTT
>TRBJ2-3|16|TRBV15|many|TRBD2
CATSRASGGASDTQYF
TGTGCCACCAGCAGAGCTAGCGGGGGGGCCTCAGATACGCAGTATTTT
>TRBJ1-4|14|TRBV12-3/TRBV12-4|many|-
CASSPGVYREKLFF
TGTGCCAGCAGCCCAGGGGTCTACAGGGAAAAACTGTTTTTT
>TRBJ2-3|13|TRBV10-3|many|-
CAITPEGPDTQYF
TGTGCCATCACCCCGGAGGGTCCAGATACGCAGTATTTT
>TRBJ1-2|13|TRBV15|many|TRBD1
CATSKGANYGYTF
TGTGCCACCAGCAAGGGGGCCAACTATGGCTACACCTTC
>TRBJ1-2|12|TRBV29-1|-|-
CSVESGLGGYTF
TGCAGCGTTGAAAGTGGATTAGGTGGCTACACCTTC
>TRBJ1-5|15|TRBV7-2|many|TRBD1
CASSLRQGSNQPQHF
TGTGCCAGCAGCTTACGACAGGGGAGCAATCAGCCCCAGCATTTT
>TRBJ2-1|12|TRBV28|many|TRBD1
CASRTGAPEQFF
TGTGCCAGCAGGACAGGGGCCCCTGAGCAGTTCTTC
>TRBJ1-1|13|TRBV27|many|-
CASSTRPNTEAFF
TGTGCCAGCAGTACAAGACCAAACACTGAAGCTTTCTTT
>TRBJ2-1|14|TRBV5-1|many|-
CASNGNRVVNEQFF
TGCGCCAGCAACGGGAACAGGGTTGTGAATGAGCAGTTCTTC
>TRBJ2-2|15|TRBV28|many|-
CASSLLAYDTGELFF
TGTGCCAGCAGTTTATTAGCGTACGATACCGGGGAGCTGTTTTTT
>TRBJ2-5|15|TRBV6-1|-|TRBD1
CASSRGTGAVETQYF
TGTGCCAGCAGCCGCGGGACAGGGGCCGTGGAGACCCAGTACTTC